At least ten counts were recorded for the clone carrying this TCR beta chain. TCRdb itself ran the 5' RACE reads through MiXCR, one entry per CDR3 protein. Counted here are approximately 47,000 distinct CDR3 sequences, about 18% occurring once; the ten biggest clones make up around 2.8%. The CDR3 runs 12 residues. The germline V and J ends were trimmed by 4 bases and 2 bases, with 7 bases remaining between them. The V gene's germline CDR1 is SQVTM and CDR2 ANQGSEA. The source of the sample is a study of chronic HIV infection and antiretroviral therapy. The source of this sequence is an adult who had HIV and had not received antiretroviral therapy, or was an uninfected healthy control (not recorded which). The rearrangement uses TRBV29-1 and TRBJ2-3; D gene uncertain. The sequencing sample was made of peripheral blood. The CDR3 here is CSVAVSTDTQYF. CDR3 sequence (DNA): TGCAGCGTTGCTGTCTCCACAGATACGCAGTATTTT.